This T cell receptor (beta chain) was observed in a study of T cell responses to AZD1222 COVID-19 vaccine. The CDR3 consists of 16 residues. Germline V gene sequence: CDR1 SGDLS, CDR2 YYNGEE. The V end was cut by 2 bases, the J end by 0 bases, with 9 bases between. Measured with immunoSEQ multiplex PCR; TCRdb has only the in-frame clones, and not every one. The table records about 100,000 clones, about nine tenths of them present only once. The chain joins TRBV9 to TRBJ2-6, with a possible D match to TRBD2 (6 bases). The starting material was peripheral blood, obtained on day 0 of AZD1222 vaccination. The sequence was collected from an adult in good health. The CDR3, as DNA: TGTGCCAGCAGCGTTGGGACTCTCTCTGGGGCCAACGTCCTGACTTTC. Its translation is CASSVGTLSGANVLTF. Variable domain in full (rest from reference TRBV9 and TRBJ2-6): DSGVTQTPKHLITATGQRVTLRCSPRSGDLSVYWYQQSLDQGLQFLIQYYNGEERAKGNILERFSAQQFPDLHSELNLSSLELGDSALYFCASSVGTLSGANVLTFGAGSRLTVL.